These 4 T cell receptor beta chains came from one sample sequenced in a study of T cells in Graves' hyperthyroidism and ophthalmopathy. What was amplified from RNA transcripts were TCR beta CDR3 regions. The TCR CDR3 was amplified in a first-round RT-PCR using the HTBI primer set. TCRdb reanalysed the multiplex PCR reads using MiXCR and keeps one entry per CDR3 protein. The sample holds roughly 700,000 distinct CDR3 sequences, about 35% seen once. The sample consisted of blood. These TCRs come from a woman in her forties with Graves' hyperthyroidism.

The chain is built from TRBV10-3 and TRBJ2-2, with D possibly TRBD2 on 5 matching bases. The germline gives CDR1 ENHRY, CDR2 SYGVKD. Trimming removed 10 bases at V and 0 bases at J, with 15 bases between. This CDR3 spans 15 amino acids. DNA for the CDR3: TGTGCCAGTACCCTAGAGAGGGCGAACACCGGGGAGCTGTTTTTT. Translated: CASTLERANTGELFF.

The chain employs TRBV4-3 and TRBJ2-7; tentatively, D is TRBD2 (6 bases). The CDR3 is made up of 13 amino acids. The germline V gene encodes CDR1 LGHNA and CDR2 YSLEER. Trimming cost V 5 bases and J 6 bases, with 14 bases left between them. This chain's CDR3 is CASSSQEGSEQYF. Here the CDR3 DNA reads TGCGCCAGCAGCTCCCAGGAGGGTAGCGAGCAGTACTTC.

There are many counts of this clonotype. Here the CDR3 DNA reads TGTGCCAGCAGCTTGTCAGCCCAAGAGACCCAGTACTTC. It yields the protein CASSLSAQETQYF. The genes are TRBV7-9 and TRBJ2-5; D remains ambiguous. The CDR3 loop spans 13 amino acids. V was clipped by 3 bases and J by 1 base, with 6 bases between them. Germline CDR1 is SEHNR and CDR2 is FQNEAQ (reference sequence).

Turning to this clonotype: This sequence may be a read error, since a much larger clone differs from it by one base. The chain links TRBV25-1 to TRBJ1-2; the D is unclear. CDR1 and CDR2 from the germline V gene are MGHDK and SYGVNS. Trimming cost V 3 bases and J 1 base, with 12 bases left between them. This CDR3 comprises 15 residues. The CDR3 is CASSEDELSNYGYTF. Written as DNA, the CDR3 is TGTGCCAGCAGTGAGGACGAGTTAAGTAACTATGGCTACACCTTC.